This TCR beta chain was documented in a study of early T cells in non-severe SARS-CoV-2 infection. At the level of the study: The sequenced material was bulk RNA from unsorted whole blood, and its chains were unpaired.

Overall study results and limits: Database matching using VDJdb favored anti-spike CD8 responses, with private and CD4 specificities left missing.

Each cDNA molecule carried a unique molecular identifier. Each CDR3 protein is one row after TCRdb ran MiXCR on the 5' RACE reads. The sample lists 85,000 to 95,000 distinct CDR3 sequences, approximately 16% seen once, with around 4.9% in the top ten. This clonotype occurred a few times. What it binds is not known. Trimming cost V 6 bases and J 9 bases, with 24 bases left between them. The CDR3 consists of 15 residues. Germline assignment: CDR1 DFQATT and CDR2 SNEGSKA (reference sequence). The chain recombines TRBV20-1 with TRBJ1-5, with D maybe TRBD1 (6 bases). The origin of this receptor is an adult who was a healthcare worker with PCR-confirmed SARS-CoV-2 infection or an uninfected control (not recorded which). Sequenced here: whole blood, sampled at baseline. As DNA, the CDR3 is TGCAGTGCGAGGGGGATAGAGGACCCCAAAGGGCCCCAGCATTTT. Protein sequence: CSARGIEDPKGPQHF.